This T cell receptor beta chain was retrieved from a study of blood T cell repertoires in COVID-19. Per germline, CDR1 ENHRY and CDR2 SYGVKD. V lost 0 bases and J lost 8, with 13 bases in between. This CDR3 is 14 amino acids long. In the source study's methods: Nucleated cell counts were estimated from reference gene primer amplification. Produced via immunoSEQ multiplex PCR; TCRdb's table is partial and in-frame only. V and J calls and clone size are copied from that table; D and trimming were computed from the DNA. The sample holds about 230,000 clones, 70% to 90% seen once. The specimen was PBMCs or T cells enriched from blood (not recorded which). The receptor was derived from a woman aged 45-65 years in a cohort exposed to, infected with or recovered from COVID-19 (not recorded which). The chain is built from TRBV10-3 and TRBJ1-2; D is ambiguous. The CDR3 region is CAISESEVTGGYTF. In DNA, the CDR3 is TGTGCCATCAGTGAGTCGGAAGTCACCGGGGGCTACACCTTC.